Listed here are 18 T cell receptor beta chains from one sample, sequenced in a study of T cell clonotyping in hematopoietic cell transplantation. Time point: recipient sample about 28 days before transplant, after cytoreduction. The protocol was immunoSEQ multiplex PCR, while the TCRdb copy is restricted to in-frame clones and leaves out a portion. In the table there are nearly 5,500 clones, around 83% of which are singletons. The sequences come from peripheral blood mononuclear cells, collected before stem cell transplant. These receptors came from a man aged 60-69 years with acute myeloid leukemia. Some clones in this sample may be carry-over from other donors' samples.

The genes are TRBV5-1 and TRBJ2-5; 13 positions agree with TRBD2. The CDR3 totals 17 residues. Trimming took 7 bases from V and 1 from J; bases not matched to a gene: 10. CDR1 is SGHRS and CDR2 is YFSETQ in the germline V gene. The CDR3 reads CASRLGLAGIGQETQYF. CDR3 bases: TGCGCCAGCCGCCTGGGACTAGCGGGAATTGGCCAAGAGACCCAGTACTTC.

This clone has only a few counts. The CDR3 sequence: CASGGASGSSYNEQFF. The CDR3 nucleotides are TGTGCCAGCGGGGGGGCTAGCGGGAGCTCCTACAATGAGCAGTTCTTC. The chain recombines TRBV27 with TRBJ2-1, with 10 nucleotides matching TRBD2. With V trimmed by 8 bases and J by 0 bases, 7 bases remained unmatched. The germline V gene encodes CDR1 MNHEY and CDR2 SMNVEV (reference sequence). The CDR3 loop spans 16 amino acids.

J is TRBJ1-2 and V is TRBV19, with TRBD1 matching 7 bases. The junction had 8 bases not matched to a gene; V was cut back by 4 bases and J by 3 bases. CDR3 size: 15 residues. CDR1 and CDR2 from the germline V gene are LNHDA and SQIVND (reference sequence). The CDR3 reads CASSKPDRRYYGYTF. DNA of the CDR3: TGTGCCAGTAGTAAACCGGACAGGCGATACTATGGCTACACCTTC.

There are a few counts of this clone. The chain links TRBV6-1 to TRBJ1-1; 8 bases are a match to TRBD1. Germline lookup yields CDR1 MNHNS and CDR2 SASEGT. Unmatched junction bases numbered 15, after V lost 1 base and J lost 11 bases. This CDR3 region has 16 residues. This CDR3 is CASSEVDRGWTSGAFF. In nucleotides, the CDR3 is TGTGCCAGCAGTGAAGTTGACAGGGGATGGACCTCTGGGGCTTTCTTT.

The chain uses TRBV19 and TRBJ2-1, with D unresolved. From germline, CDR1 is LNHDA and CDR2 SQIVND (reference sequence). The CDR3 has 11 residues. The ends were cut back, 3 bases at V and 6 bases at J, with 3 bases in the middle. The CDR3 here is CASSMSNEQFF. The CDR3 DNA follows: TGTGCCAGTAGTATGAGCAATGAGCAGTTCTTC.

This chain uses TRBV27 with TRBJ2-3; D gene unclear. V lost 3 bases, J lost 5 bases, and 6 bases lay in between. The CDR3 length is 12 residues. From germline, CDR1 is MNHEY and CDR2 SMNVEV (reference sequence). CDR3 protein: CASSFKGDTQYF. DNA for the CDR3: TGTGCCAGCAGTTTTAAAGGAGATACGCAGTATTTT.

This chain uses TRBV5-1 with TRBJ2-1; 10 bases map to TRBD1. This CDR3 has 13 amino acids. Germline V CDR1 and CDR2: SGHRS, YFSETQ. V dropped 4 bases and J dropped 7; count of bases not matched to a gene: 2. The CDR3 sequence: CASSPDRGNEQFF. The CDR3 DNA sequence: TGCGCCAGCAGCCCGGACAGGGGGAATGAGCAGTTCTTC.

The CDR3 reads CASSGRGRGRETQYF. The CDR3 coding sequence is TGTGCCAGCAGCGGCCGGGGGAGAGGTCGAGAGACCCAGTACTTC. The V and J genes are TRBV9 and TRBJ2-5, with TRBD2 as a possible D gene (6 bases). CDR1 SGDLS and CDR2 YYNGEE come from the germline V gene. CDR3 length equals 15 residues. V dropped 3 bases and J dropped 4 bases, with 16 bases sitting between them.

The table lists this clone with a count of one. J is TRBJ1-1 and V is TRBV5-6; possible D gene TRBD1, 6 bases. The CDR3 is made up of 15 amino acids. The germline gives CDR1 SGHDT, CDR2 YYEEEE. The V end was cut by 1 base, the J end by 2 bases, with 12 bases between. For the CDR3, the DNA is TGTGCCAGCAGCTTGTTAATGACAGGCAACACTGAAGCTTTCTTT. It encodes CASSLLMTGNTEAFF.

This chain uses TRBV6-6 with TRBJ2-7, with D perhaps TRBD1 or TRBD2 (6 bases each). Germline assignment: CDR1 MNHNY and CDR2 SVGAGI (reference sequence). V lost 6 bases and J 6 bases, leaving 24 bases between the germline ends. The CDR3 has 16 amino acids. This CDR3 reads CASSLNYGGQAGEQYF. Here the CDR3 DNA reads TGTGCCAGCAGCCTTAATTATGGGGGGCAAGCGGGCGAGCAGTACTTC.

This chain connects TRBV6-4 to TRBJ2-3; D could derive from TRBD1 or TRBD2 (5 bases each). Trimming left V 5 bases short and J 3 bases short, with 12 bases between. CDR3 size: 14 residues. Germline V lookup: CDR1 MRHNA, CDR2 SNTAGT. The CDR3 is CASSTGTGTDTQYF. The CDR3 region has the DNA TGTGCCAGCAGTACCGGGACGGGGACAGATACGCAGTATTTT.

The DNA of the CDR3 is TGTGCCACGTCGACTAGGGGGAACACAGATACGCAGTATTTT. The encoded protein is CATSTRGNTDTQYF. The V call is TRBV19, the J call TRBJ2-3; D may match TRBD1 or TRBD2 (6 bases each). Per germline, CDR1 LNHDA and CDR2 SQIVND (reference sequence). V was clipped by 10 bases and J by 2 bases, with 16 bases between them. CDR3 size: 14 residues.

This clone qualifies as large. Written as DNA, the CDR3 is TGTGCCAGCAGCTCCGGACAGGTAGAAGAGACCCAGTACTTC. This sequence encodes CASSSGQVEETQYF. The J gene is TRBJ2-5, the V gene TRBV7-9; 7 positions agree with TRBD1. CDR1 and CDR2 (germline): SEHNR, FQNEAQ (reference sequence). The CDR3 length is 14 residues. V was pared by 4 bases and J by 3 bases, with 5 bases of the junction left unmatched.

Here the CDR3 DNA reads TGTGCCAGTAGTATAGAGCGGGGGGGCCCCGGGGCCAACGTCCTGACTTTC. Amino acids: CASSIERGGPGANVLTF. The rearrangement uses TRBV19 and TRBJ2-6; 9 nucleotides align to TRBD2. V was clipped by 0 bases and J by 4 bases; unmatched bases: 4. The CDR3 is made up of 17 amino acids. The V gene's germline CDR1 is LNHDA and CDR2 SQIVND (reference sequence).

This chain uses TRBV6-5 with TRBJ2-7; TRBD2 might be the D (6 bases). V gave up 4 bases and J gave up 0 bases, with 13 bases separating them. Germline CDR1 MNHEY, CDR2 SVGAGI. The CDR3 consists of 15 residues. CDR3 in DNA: TGTGCCAGCAGTTCCCGATACGGGAGCTCCTACGAGCAGTACTTC. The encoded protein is CASSSRYGSSYEQYF.

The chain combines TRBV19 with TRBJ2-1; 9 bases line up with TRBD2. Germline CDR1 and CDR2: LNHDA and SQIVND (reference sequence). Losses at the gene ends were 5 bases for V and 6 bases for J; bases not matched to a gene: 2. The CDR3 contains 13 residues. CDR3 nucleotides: TGTGCCAGTAGTCTAGCGGGGTTCAATGAGCAGTTCTTC. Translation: CASSLAGFNEQFF.

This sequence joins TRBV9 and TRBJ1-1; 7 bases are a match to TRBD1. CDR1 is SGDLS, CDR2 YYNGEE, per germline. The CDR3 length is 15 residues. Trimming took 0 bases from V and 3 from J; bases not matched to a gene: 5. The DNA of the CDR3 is TGTGCCAGCAGCGTAGTCCAACAGGGGCACACTGAAGCTTTCTTT. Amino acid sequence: CASSVVQQGHTEAFF.

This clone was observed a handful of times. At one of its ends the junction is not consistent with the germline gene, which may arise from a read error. The CDR3 sequence is CASSIAATEAFF. CDR3 sequence (DNA): TGTGCCAGCAGCATAGCGGCCACTGAAGCTTTCTTT. The chain carries TRBV7-2 and TRBJ1-1, with D uncertain. The CDR3 extends over 12 amino acids. Germline assignment: CDR1 SGHTA and CDR2 FQGNSA.